Below are 28 T cell receptor beta chains sequenced from a single sample in a study of blood T cell repertoires in COVID-19. Profiling relied on immunoSEQ multiplex PCR, and the TCRdb table lists in-frame clones only, not all of them. The sample contains under 200,000 clones, roughly 82% of which appear only once. The sample consisted of peripheral blood. These TCRs come from a woman in her thirties with acute or convalescent COVID-19.

The V gene is TRBV10-3, the J gene TRBJ2-3; TRBD2 agrees at 9 bases. The CDR3 covers 16 residues. Trimming cost V 0 bases and J 4 bases; bases outside gene matches: 5. Germline assignment: CDR1 ENHRY and CDR2 SYGVKD. The CDR3 region is CAISESRSGSSDTQYF. Here the CDR3 DNA reads TGTGCCATCAGTGAGTCGCGTAGCGGGAGCTCAGATACGCAGTATTTT.

The CDR3 loop reads CASSLSTNEKLFF. The CDR3 nucleotides read TGTGCCAGCAGTTTAAGTACAAATGAAAAACTGTTTTTT. The chain is built from TRBV12-3 or TRBV12-4 and TRBJ1-4; D unresolved. The CDR3 sequence is 13 residues long. Trimming removed 2 bases from V and 5 bases from J, with 6 bases in between.

The chain couples TRBV21-1 to TRBJ2-2; the table names TRBD1, a call not compared with the DNA. TRBV21-1 constitutes a pseudogene. The CDR3 is 19 amino acids. CDR3 coding DNA: TGTGCCAGCAGCAAAAAGCCGATACAGGGCCTCGGAAACACCGGGGAGCTGTTTTTT. It specifies CASSKKPIQGLGNTGELFF.

The V gene is TRBV11-3, the J gene TRBJ1-1, with 8 nucleotides matching TRBD1. With V trimmed by 3 bases and J by 3 bases, 6 bases remained unmatched. The CDR3 spans 15 residues. Germline loops: CDR1 SGHNT, CDR2 YENEEA. This chain's CDR3 is CASSLTGDIHTEAFF. The CDR3, as DNA: TGTGCCAGCAGCTTGACAGGGGACATCCACACTGAAGCTTTCTTT.

V gene TRBV4-3 combines with J gene TRBJ2-1; possible D gene TRBD2, 6 bases. This CDR3 is 15 amino acids long. V lost 0 bases and J lost 7, with 13 bases in between. The germline V gene has CDR1 LGHNA and CDR2 YSLEER. The CDR3 region has the DNA TGCGCCAGCAGCCAAGATCATCCTAGCGCAAATGAGCAGTTCTTC. Translated, it gives CASSQDHPSANEQFF.

The chain has TRBV5-4 and TRBJ2-5, with 11 bases fitting TRBD1. The germline CDR1 and CDR2 sequences are SGHNT and YYREEE (reference sequence). The V gene end was trimmed by 0 bases and the J gene end by 4 bases; junction bases not matched to a gene: 2. This CDR3 region has 15 residues. CDR3 sequence reads: CASSLVGTGGETQYF. The CDR3 DNA follows: TGTGCCAGCAGCTTGGTGGGGACAGGGGGAGAGACCCAGTACTTC.

Comments on this clone: A read error may account for a junction end that differs from germline. This CDR3 is CASNLDRGLDYGYTF. In DNA form, the CDR3 reads TGTGCCAGCAACTTGGACAGGGGATTGGACTATGGCTACACCTTC. The rearrangement joins TRBV5-8 to TRBJ1-2; 9 bases align to TRBD1. The CDR3 has 15 amino acids. Germline CDR1 is SGHTS and CDR2 is YDEGEE.

This sequence joins TRBV5-6 and TRBJ1-1; weak D call: TRBD1 (5 bases). The CDR3 runs 16 residues. Trimming removed 7 bases from V and 0 bases from J, with 19 bases in between. CDR1 is SGHDT, CDR2 YYEEEE, per germline. CDR3 loop: CASGTLSTVMNTEAFF. The CDR3, as DNA: TGTGCCAGCGGTACCCTCTCGACAGTCATGAACACTGAAGCTTTCTTT.

CDR3 nucleotides: TGTGCCAGCAGCTCAGCGGGGGGTTCAGGAGGCTACACCTTC. It yields the protein CASSSAGGSGGYTF. The chain links TRBV5-4 to TRBJ1-2, with a tentative D call TRBD1 (5 bases). There are 14 residues in the CDR3. In germline, CDR1 is SGHNT, CDR2 YYREEE (reference sequence). Trimming stripped 3 bases from V and 8 bases from J, with 17 bases between.

The chain combines TRBV29-1 with TRBJ1-1, with TRBD1 as a possible D gene (5 bases). Trimming removed 8 bases at V and 4 bases at J, with 20 bases between. CDR1 is SQVTM and CDR2 is ANQGSEA in the germline V gene. The CDR3 has 14 residues. CDR3 protein: CSLHSSLGATEAFF. In DNA form, the CDR3 reads TGCAGCCTCCACTCCTCCTTAGGGGCCACTGAAGCTTTCTTT.

The chain employs TRBV18 and TRBJ2-1, with D unclear. The germline CDR1 and CDR2 sequences are KGHSH and LQKENI. CDR3 length equals 17 residues. V lost 1 base and J lost 9, with 22 bases in between. In DNA form, the CDR3 reads TGTGCCAGCTCACCACTTAACTCTGCTAGAGTAGGCTTTGAGCAGTTCTTC. It codes for CASSPLNSARVGFEQFF.

V usage is TRBV28 and J usage is TRBJ2-5; a weak D match, TRBD2 (6 bases). From germline, CDR1 is MDHEN and CDR2 SYDVKM. With 8 bases removed from V and 6 bases from J, the gap between germline ends came to 16 bases. CDR3 length: 13 amino acids. In DNA, the CDR3 is TGTGCCAGCCGATTATCCGGGACTCAGACCCAGTACTTC. The encoded protein is CASRLSGTQTQYF.

The CDR3 loop reads CASTLTRGSNTGELFF. The CDR3 DNA is TGCGCCAGCACGCTAACCAGGGGGTCGAACACCGGGGAGCTGTTTTTT. V gene TRBV5-1 combines with J gene TRBJ2-2; 7 bases map to TRBD1. V dropped 6 bases and J dropped 0; count of bases not matched to a gene: 8. The CDR3 sequence is 16 residues long. The germline V gene encodes CDR1 SGHRS and CDR2 YFSETQ.

The chain uses TRBV27 and TRBJ1-2, with 8 positions matching TRBD1. The germline V gene encodes CDR1 MNHEY and CDR2 SMNVEV (reference sequence). V was pared by 5 bases and J by 8 bases, with 13 bases of the junction left unmatched. This CDR3 is built from 15 residues. For the CDR3, the DNA is TGTGCCAGCAGTCCACGGACAGGGAGAGGGTCGGGCTACACCTTC. Translating it yields CASSPRTGRGSGYTF.

This clone was detected only once. The chain uses TRBV3-1 (or the pseudogene TRBV3-2) and TRBJ1-2; D ambiguous. CDR1 is LGHDT, CDR2 YNNKEL, per germline (reference sequence). CDR3 length: 15 amino acids. V gave up 1 base and J gave up 0 bases, with 9 bases separating them. CDR3 coding DNA: TGTGCCAGCAGCCAAGCGGCAGGATCTAACTATGGCTACACCTTC. It is translated as CASSQAAGSNYGYTF.

The table lists this clone with a few counts. The chain combines TRBV7-2 with TRBJ1-3, with D uncertain. From germline, CDR1 is SGHTA and CDR2 FQGNSA. Trimming removed 5 bases at V and 1 base at J, with 12 bases between. This CDR3 spans 15 amino acids. Written as DNA, the CDR3 is TGTGCCAGCAGCCCGTCGTCAGGTTCTGGAAACACCATATATTTT. As protein: CASSPSSGSGNTIYF.

V gene TRBV4-1 combines with J gene TRBJ1-1, with 8 bases lining up with TRBD1. Unmatched junction bases numbered 11, after V lost 1 base and J lost 1 base. Germline V gene sequence: CDR1 MGHRA, CDR2 YSYEKL. This CDR3 spans 18 amino acids. The CDR3 loop reads CASSQVRSGGFRNTEAFF. In DNA form, the CDR3 reads TGCGCCAGCAGCCAAGTTAGGTCAGGGGGCTTTCGGAACACTGAAGCTTTCTTT.

This clone was seen just once. The rearrangement joins TRBV28 to TRBJ1-3; D is undetermined. The CDR3 has 15 amino acids. Germline CDR1 MDHEN, CDR2 SYDVKM. Trimming left V 3 bases short and J 0 bases short, with 9 bases between. CDR3 nucleotides: TGTGCCAGCAGTTTTCCCAGAAACTCTGGAAACACCATATATTTT. Amino acid sequence: CASSFPRNSGNTIYF. The whole variable domain, filled in from reference TRBV28 and TRBJ1-3, reads DVKVTQSSRYLVKRTGEKVFLECVQDMDHENMFWYRQDPGLGLRLIYFSYDVKMKEKGDIPEGYSVSREKKERFSLILESASTNQTSMYLCASSFPRNSGNTIYFGEGSWLTVV.

This clone was recorded once. V and J are TRBV9 and TRBJ1-2, with a weak D call TRBD1 (6 bases). Germline assignment: CDR1 SGDLS and CDR2 YYNGEE. Trimming took off 0 bases at V and 9 bases at J, with 15 bases between the two ends. There are 14 residues in the CDR3. The CDR3, as DNA: TGTGCCAGCAGCGTAGACTGGGGGCTTAATCGCTACACCTTC. Encoded protein: CASSVDWGLNRYTF.

The chain is built from TRBV18 and TRBJ2-3, with D unresolved. Germline V gives CDR1 KGHSH, CDR2 LQKENI. V was cut by 1 base and J by 2 bases, with 7 bases left in between. The CDR3 extends over 14 amino acids. Written as DNA, the CDR3 is TGTGCCAGCTCACCACTAGCCTACACAGATACGCAGTATTTT. It encodes CASSPLAYTDTQYF.

The V call is TRBV30, the J call TRBJ2-7, with D perhaps TRBD2 (6 bases). CDR1 is GTSNPN and CDR2 is SVGIG in the germline V gene (reference sequence). V lost 2 bases, J lost 9 bases, and 14 bases lay in between. The CDR3 length is 12 residues. CDR3 in amino acids: CAWSHPDGGQYF. CDR3 in DNA: TGTGCCTGGAGTCACCCCGACGGGGGGCAGTACTTC.

This sequence joins TRBV5-1 and TRBJ1-4; 8 nucleotides match TRBD1. The CDR3 extends over 14 amino acids. The junction had 2 bases not matched to a gene; V was cut back by 2 bases and J by 5 bases. Germline V gives CDR1 SGHRS, CDR2 YFSETQ. The CDR3 DNA is TGCGCCAGCAGCTTTCAGGGGGCGAATGAAAAACTGTTTTTT. Translated: CASSFQGANEKLFF.

This chain connects TRBV5-1 to TRBJ2-1, with TRBD2 matching 11 bases. CDR1 and CDR2 (germline): SGHRS, YFSETQ. The CDR3 extends over 15 amino acids. Trimming removed 1 base from V and 4 bases from J; junction bases left unmatched: 1. The CDR3 DNA reads as TGCGCCAGCAGCTTGACTAGCGGGAGTTACAATGAGCAGTTCTTC. Amino acid sequence: CASSLTSGSYNEQFF.

The genes are TRBV28 and TRBJ1-2; TRBD1 matches 7 bases. This CDR3 has 13 amino acids. The ends lost 6 bases at V and 6 bases at J; junction bases unmatched: 7. The germline CDR1 and CDR2 sequences are MDHEN and SYDVKM. CDR3 region: CASSQGGWNGYTF. The CDR3 bases are TGTGCCAGCAGCCAGGGGGGTTGGAATGGCTACACCTTC.

This clone has just a few counts. The chain recombines TRBV7-9 with TRBJ2-7; no clear D gene. Trimming removed 5 bases from V and 6 bases from J, with 11 bases in between. Germline CDR1 and CDR2: SEHNR and FQNEAQ (reference sequence). The CDR3 totals 12 residues. Here the CDR3 reads CASSGEATEQYF. DNA for the CDR3: TGTGCCAGCAGCGGAGAGGCCACCGAGCAGTACTTC.

The rearrangement uses TRBV6-6 and TRBJ1-1; 12 positions agree with TRBD1. CDR1 MNHNY and CDR2 SVGAGI come from the germline V gene (reference sequence). This CDR3 has 18 residues. The V gene end was trimmed by 5 bases and the J gene end by 6 bases; junction bases not matched to a gene: 16. The CDR3 sequence: CASSPFRDRGPVGPEAFF. The CDR3 DNA reads as TGTGCCAGCAGTCCCTTCCGGGACAGGGGGCCGGTTGGCCCTGAAGCTTTCTTT.

The V and J genes are TRBV7-2 and TRBJ1-6; no reliable D call. Germline V gene sequence: CDR1 SGHTA, CDR2 FQGNSA. This CDR3 contains 14 residues. Trimming pared 1 base from V and 11 bases from J, leaving 12 bases between. CDR3 coding DNA: TGTGCCAGCAGCTTAGGGCGGGGTCAACCACCCCTCCACTTT. This translates into CASSLGRGQPPLHF.

This clone was recorded only once. The chain couples TRBV18 to TRBJ2-7; D unresolved. The CDR3 covers 14 residues. V shed 1 base and J shed 3 bases, with 10 bases lying between them. Germline loops: CDR1 KGHSH, CDR2 LQKENI. CDR3 bases: TGTGCCAGCTCACCACGGCAGGCAAACTACGAGCAGTACTTC. It encodes CASSPRQANYEQYF. Drawing the rest from reference TRBV18 and TRBJ2-7, the complete variable domain is NAGVMQNPRHLVRRRGQEARLRCSPMKGHSHVYWYRQLPEEGLKFMVYLQKENIIDESGMPKERFSAEFPKEGPSILRIQQVVRGDSAAYFCASSPRQANYEQYFGPGTRLTVT.